The 24 T cell receptor beta chains given below trace back to one sample, sequenced in a study of T cell responses to AZD1222 COVID-19 vaccine. Data came from immunoSEQ multiplex PCR; TCRdb stores just in-frame clones and leaves some out. Of about 84,000 clones in the sample, roughly 88% were seen once. The sequences come from peripheral blood, collected 28 days after the second AZD1222 dose. Source of these receptors: an adult who received the AZD1222 COVID-19 vaccine.

The rearrangement uses TRBV7-6 and TRBJ2-1; the match to TRBD2 covers 13 bases. CDR3 size: 16 residues. J lost 6 bases, V lost 1 base, and 3 bases had no gene match. CDR1 and CDR2 (germline): SGHVS, FNYEAQ. The CDR3, as DNA: TGTGCCAGCAGCTTAGTAGGACTAGCGGGAGCCAATGAGCAGTTCTTC. This gives the protein CASSLVGLAGANEQFF.

This chain connects TRBV7-9 to TRBJ1-1, with D possibly being TRBD1 (5 bases). The germline V and J ends were trimmed by 1 base and 8 bases, with 20 bases remaining between them. The germline V gene encodes CDR1 SEHNR and CDR2 FQNEAQ (reference sequence). The CDR3 has 16 residues. CDR3 nucleotides: TGTGCCAGCAGCTTAGTTGGTCGACAGCACTGGTGGGAAGCTTTCTTT. It yields the protein CASSLVGRQHWWEAFF. The whole variable domain, remainder taken from reference TRBV7-9 and TRBJ1-1, is DTGVSQNPRHKITKRGQNVTFRCDPISEHNRLYWYRQTLGQGPEFLTYFQNEAQLEKSRLLSDRFSAERPKGSFSTLEIQRTEQGDSAMYLCASSLVGRQHWWEAFFGQGTRLTVV.

CDR3 nucleotide sequence: TGTGCCAGCGCGGACAGGATCTATGGCTACACCTTC. Amino acids: CASADRIYGYTF. This chain uses TRBV2 with TRBJ1-2; 7 nucleotides line up with TRBD1. CDR3 length: 12 residues. Germline assignment: CDR1 SNHLY and CDR2 FYNNEI. V was pared by 8 bases and J by 4 bases, with 4 bases of the junction left unmatched.

V usage is TRBV7-8 and J usage is TRBJ1-1; D call uncertain. This CDR3 spans 14 amino acids. Germline V gene data show CDR1 as SGHVS and CDR2 as FQNEAQ. V lost 2 bases, J lost 2 bases, and 9 bases lay in between. This CDR3 reads CASSLRRFNTEAFF. DNA of the CDR3: TGTGCCAGCAGCTTAAGGAGATTTAACACTGAAGCTTTCTTT. Looking up the rest from reference TRBV7-8 and TRBJ1-1 gives the full variable domain: GAGVSQSPRYKVAKRGQDVALRCDPISGHVSLFWYQQALGQGPEFLTYFQNEAQLDKSGLPSDRFFAERPEGSVSTLKIQRTQQEDSAVYLCASSLRRFNTEAFFGQGTRLTVV.

The chain employs TRBV5-1 and TRBJ2-1; D gene unclear. Germline loops: CDR1 SGHRS, CDR2 YFSETQ. V was trimmed by 4 bases and J by 8 bases, leaving 16 bases between them. This CDR3 contains 14 residues. The CDR3 sequence: CASSGMLAVHEQFF. Written as DNA, the CDR3 is TGCGCCAGCAGCGGAATGCTGGCAGTGCATGAGCAGTTCTTC.

This sequence joins TRBV29-1 and TRBJ1-2, with D possibly TRBD1 on 5 matching bases. CDR3 length: 12 amino acids. CDR1 is SQVTM and CDR2 is ANQGSEA in the germline V gene. The V and J ends lost 7 bases and 4 bases respectively, with 13 bases between them. DNA for the CDR3: TGCAGCGGCGGAAATACAGGCTATGGCTACACCTTC. Translation gives CSGGNTGYGYTF.

The chain uses TRBV12-3 or TRBV12-4 and TRBJ1-1; 9 bases line up with TRBD1. Trimming took 3 bases from V and 11 from J; bases not matched to a gene: 7. The CDR3 loop spans 13 amino acids. The CDR3 coding sequence is TGTGCCAGCAGTTTTCTGGACAGGGGTGGCGCTTTCTTT. Its protein is CASSFLDRGGAFF.

This clone was seen a single time. The chain uses TRBV6-5 and TRBJ1-5; TRBD1 matches at 7 bases. Germline-derived CDR1 and CDR2 are MNHEY and SVGAGI. V was clipped by 5 bases and J by 4 bases; unmatched bases: 5. The CDR3 has 14 residues. The CDR3 loop reads CASSTGQFNQPQHF. CDR3 in DNA: TGTGCCAGCAGTACGGGACAGTTTAATCAGCCCCAGCATTTT.

The chain links TRBV28 to TRBJ1-2; 7 bases align to TRBD1. V lost 5 bases, J lost 4 bases, and 4 bases stayed unmatched. The CDR3 is 13 amino acids. Germline V gene data show CDR1 as MDHEN and CDR2 as SYDVKM. CDR3 residues: CASSQQGSYGYTF. The CDR3 DNA reads as TGTGCCAGCAGTCAACAGGGGAGCTATGGCTACACCTTC.

The chain is built from TRBV9 and TRBJ1-2; unclear D gene. CDR1 SGDLS and CDR2 YYNGEE come from the germline V gene. The V gene lost 0 bases and the J gene lost 4 bases, with 10 bases spanning the gap. There are 14 residues in the CDR3. CDR3 loop: CASSVGSAIYGYTF. DNA for the CDR3: TGTGCCAGCAGCGTAGGGTCAGCGATCTATGGCTACACCTTC.

The V gene is TRBV5-1, the J gene TRBJ1-6; 10 bases are shared with TRBD1. Germline CDR1 is SGHRS and CDR2 is YFSETQ. Trimming took 4 bases from V and 9 from J; bases not matched to a gene: 7. This CDR3 is 15 amino acids long. The CDR3 is CASSDDRGLSSPLHF. The CDR3 DNA sequence: TGCGCCAGCAGCGACGACAGGGGGCTTAGTTCACCCCTCCACTTT.

This chain uses TRBV4-3 with TRBJ1-5; 8 nucleotides align to TRBD1. The CDR3 spans 18 residues. Germline V gives CDR1 LGHNA, CDR2 YSLEER. Trimming at V came to 5 bases and at J to 1 base, leaving 13 bases not matched to a gene. The CDR3 DNA reads as TGCGCCAGCAGCGATAGATATATTCAGGGGGCAAGCAATCAGCCCCAGCATTTT. It specifies CASSDRYIQGASNQPQHF.

The CDR3 here is CASSQARQGMNEKLFF. Written as DNA, the CDR3 is TGCGCCAGCAGCCAAGCTCGACAGGGGATGAATGAAAAACTGTTTTTT. V is TRBV4-1 and J is TRBJ1-4; TRBD1 matches 8 bases. The CDR3 has 16 residues. Germline CDR1 is MGHRA and CDR2 is YSYEKL. The junction had 6 bases not matched to a gene; V was cut back by 1 base and J by 5 bases.

In its sample, this clone was seen once. This sequence joins TRBV6-2 or TRBV6-3 and TRBJ1-5; D is uncertain. V lost 2 bases and J 0 bases, leaving 8 bases between the germline ends. Germline V gene sequence: CDR1 MNHEY, CDR2 SVGEGT. The CDR3 runs to 15 residues. The CDR3 protein is CASSYADYSNQPQHF. CDR3 nucleotides: TGTGCCAGCAGTTACGCTGATTATAGCAATCAGCCCCAGCATTTT.

The chain has TRBV9 and TRBJ2-3; tentative D call: TRBD2 (7 bases). The CDR3 runs to 15 residues. Germline loops: CDR1 SGDLS, CDR2 YYNGEE. Trimming shortened V by 0 bases and J by 1 base, and 9 bases separated the two germline ends. The CDR3 region is CASSVEGGRTDTQYF. In nucleotides, the CDR3 is TGTGCCAGCAGCGTAGAGGGGGGGCGCACAGATACGCAGTATTTT.

The V and J genes are TRBV27 and TRBJ2-6; 9 bases align to TRBD1. The CDR3 length is 19 residues. Germline CDR1 and CDR2: MNHEY and SMNVEV (reference sequence). V lost 3 bases, J lost 1 base, and 10 bases stayed unmatched. The CDR3 DNA sequence: TGTGCCAGCAGTTTCTTGGGGGGACAGGGAACATCTGGGGCCAACGTCCTGACTTTC. It specifies CASSFLGGQGTSGANVLTF.

A word on this clone: A far more abundant clone sits one base away, making this likely a read error. The chain recombines TRBV6-6 with TRBJ2-2, with 11 bases lining up with TRBD2. After removal of 6 bases from V and 5 bases from J, the junction contained 2 bases not matched to a gene. This CDR3 is built from 14 residues. CDR1 is MNHNY, CDR2 SVGAGI, per germline (reference sequence). The CDR3 protein is CASSRLAGTGELFF. The CDR3 nucleotides are TGTGCCAGCAGCCGACTAGCGGGGACCGGGGAGCTGTTTTTT.

The V and J genes are TRBV2 and TRBJ1-2, with 7 bases lining up with TRBD1. This CDR3 is 14 amino acids long. Unmatched junction bases numbered 5, after V lost 5 bases and J lost 2 bases. CDR1 is SNHLY and CDR2 is FYNNEI in the germline V gene. The CDR3 nucleotides read TGTGCCAGCAGTTCGGACAGGAAAAACTATGGCTACACCTTC. Amino acid sequence: CASSSDRKNYGYTF.

The chain employs TRBV6-2 or TRBV6-3 and TRBJ2-1; D is perhaps TRBD1 or TRBD2 (6 bases each). The CDR3 is 15 amino acids. The V end was cut by 2 bases, the J end by 4 bases, with 12 bases between. CDR1 is MNHEY and CDR2 is SVGEGT in the germline V gene. The CDR3 nucleotides are TGTGCCAGCAGTTACCCGGGGGCCCATTACAATGAGCAGTTCTTC. Translating gives CASSYPGAHYNEQFF.

This sequence joins TRBV7-2 and TRBJ1-5; D is possibly TRBD1 (5 bases). Trimming removed 2 bases from V and 4 bases from J, with 18 bases in between. The CDR3 has 17 residues. Germline CDR1 SGHTA, CDR2 FQGNSA. In nucleotides, the CDR3 is TGTGCCAGCAGCTTAAGGCAGGTGTCAGGGAGGAATCAGCCCCAGCATTTT. Its protein product is CASSLRQVSGRNQPQHF.

The V and J genes are TRBV28 and TRBJ1-4, with 7 nucleotides matching TRBD1. Trimming cost V 6 bases and J 7 bases; bases outside gene matches: 14. This CDR3 is 16 amino acids long. Per the germline V gene, CDR1 is MDHEN and CDR2 is SYDVKM. The CDR3: CASSPPGQARAEKLFF. CDR3 in DNA: TGTGCCAGCAGCCCACCAGGACAGGCTAGGGCTGAAAAACTGTTTTTT.

This chain connects TRBV14 to TRBJ1-2; no clear D. The germline V gene encodes CDR1 SGHDN and CDR2 FVKESK. The CDR3 has 16 residues. The germline V and J ends were trimmed by 1 base and 2 bases, with 14 bases remaining between them. The CDR3 region has the DNA TGTGCCAGCAGCCAAGGATACGGGGAAGCCAACTATGGCTACACCTTC. It encodes CASSQGYGEANYGYTF.

This clone has at least ten counts. The chain employs TRBV11-2 and TRBJ2-7; possible D gene TRBD1, 8 bases. Looked up from germline, CDR1 is SGHAT and CDR2 is FQNNGV. There are 16 residues in the CDR3. Between the trimmed V and J ends, which lost 2 bases and 2 bases, there was a span of 16 bases. The CDR3 nucleotides are TGTGCCAGCAGCTTATTCACAGGGGGGGCAGCCTACGAGCAGTACTTC. This translates into CASSLFTGGAAYEQYF. Supplemented by reference TRBV11-2 and TRBJ2-7, the full variable domain reads EAGVAQSPRYKIIEKRQSVAFWCNPISGHATLYWYQQILGQGPKLLIQFQNNGVVDDSQLPKDRFSAERLKGVDSTLKIQPAKLEDSAVYLCASSLFTGGAAYEQYFGPGTRLTVT.

This chain connects TRBV29-1 to TRBJ1-1, with 7 bases aligning to TRBD1. The CDR3 runs 13 residues. The V gene end was trimmed by 3 bases and the J gene end by 1 base; junction bases not matched to a gene: 2. Germline V gives CDR1 SQVTM, CDR2 ANQGSEA. CDR3 residues: CSVEGQRNTEAFF. In nucleotides, the CDR3 is TGCAGCGTTGAGGGACAGCGGAACACTGAAGCTTTCTTT. The variable domain in full, completed from reference TRBV29-1 and TRBJ1-1, reads SAVISQKPSRDICQRGTSLTIQCQVDSQVTMMFWYRQQPGQSLTLIATANQGSEATYESGFVIDKFPISRPNLTFSTLTVSNMSPEDSSIYLCSVEGQRNTEAFFGQGTRLTVV.